Given below is one T cell receptor (beta chain) in context. Vbeta (60) and Jbeta (13) primers were used in the PCR. Clones were sequenced by immunoSEQ multiplex PCR, and TCRdb holds only the in-frame ones, with some missing. There are roughly 200,000 clones in the sample; 79% occur only once, and over 1.5% lies in the top ten. The J segment lost 4 bases and the V segment lost 3 bases, leaving 4 bases of the junction unmatched. Germline lookup yields CDR1 LNHNV and CDR2 YYDKDF (reference sequence). The CDR3 length is 15 residues. This sample is part of a study of cytomegalovirus exposure and HLA in healthy donors.

Specimen: PBMCs. The V gene is TRBV15, the J gene TRBJ1-2; 11 positions match TRBD1. This sequence originates from a girl aged 10-17 years in good health and CMV-seropositive. CDR3 loop: CATSSGTGGSYGYTF. The CDR3 bases are TGTGCCACCAGCAGCGGGACAGGGGGAAGCTATGGCTACACCTTC.